This TCR beta chain is from a study of blood T cell repertoires in COVID-19. About the research overall: There were acute and convalescent COVID-19 samples, and they came from the United States, Italy and Spain. PBMCs, B-cell-depleted T cells, or T cells provided the cDNA or gDNA that made up the material.

V gave up 4 bases and J gave up 12 bases; unmatched junction bases: 11. Germline V gene sequence: CDR1 MNHEY, CDR2 SVGAGI. The CDR3 is 14 residues long. How the authors handled the data: The authors estimated nucleated cell counts from reference gene primer amplification. Using immunoSEQ multiplex PCR, the repertoire was profiled, and TCRdb retains in-frame clones only, with some absent. That table supplies the V and J calls and clone size; D and trimming were determined from the DNA. In the table there are approximately 500,000 clones, roughly 89% of which are singletons. Patients at the Seattle site were enrolled during active infection and followed longitudinally.

This clonotype was obtained from a woman aged 45-65 years with COVID-19, enrolled during active disease. The sequencing input was peripheral blood. This chain links TRBV6-5 with TRBJ1-4; 7 bases align to TRBD1. Here the CDR3 reads CASSSDRAMKELFF. DNA for the CDR3: TGTGCCAGCAGTTCAGACAGGGCAATGAAGGAACTGTTTTTT.